This T cell receptor beta chain is from a study of cytomegalovirus exposure and HLA in healthy donors. Study results and limitations: TCR beta V- and J-gene trimming, according to a later analysis, was linked to a missense DCLRE1C variant. Upon later analysis, HLA-associated TCR beta chains proved more clonally expanded than other, equally common chains. In vitro, three CMV-associated chains proved specific for CMV antigens.

13 Jbeta primers and 60 Vbeta primers were used for the PCR. Profiled with immunoSEQ multiplex PCR; TCRdb holds only in-frame clones, not every one. The sample table sets out about 130,000 clones. Note on this clone: What it binds is not known.

Trimming removed 6 bases at V and 5 bases at J, with 20 bases between. The germline CDR1 and CDR2 sequences are MNHEY and SMNVEV (reference sequence). The CDR3 totals 15 residues. Sequenced material: PBMCs. V is TRBV27 and J is TRBJ2-7; tentatively, D is TRBD1 (6 bases). The clonotype was recovered from a woman aged 55-69 years in good health and CMV-seronegative. Here the CDR3 reads CASSPIGQSLNEQYF. The CDR3 nucleotides are TGTGCCAGCAGCCCTATAGGACAGAGCCTAAACGAGCAGTACTTC.